This passage covers 9 T cell receptor beta chains from one sample sequenced in a study of cytotoxic CD8 clonotypes in ibrutinib-treated CLL. Sequenced by immunoSEQ multiplex PCR; TCRdb stores in-frame clones only, minus some. The data show around 25,000 clones, 69% seen once. Sequencing was performed on PBMCs, taken at disease progression, from a patient treated with ibrutinib. Every receptor here comes from a human donor with chronic lymphocytic leukemia.

V gene TRBV4-1 combines with J gene TRBJ2-5; 15 bases agree with TRBD2. Germline V CDR1 and CDR2: MGHRA, YSYEKL. The junction had 3 bases not matched to a gene; V was cut back by 4 bases and J by 3 bases. The CDR3 covers 16 residues. CDR3 sequence: CASSLGLAGGKETQYF. CDR3 DNA sequence: TGCGCCAGCAGCCTAGGACTAGCGGGGGGGAAAGAGACCCAGTACTTC.

The chain recombines TRBV12-5 with TRBJ2-2, with 7 bases that match TRBD2. Trimming cost V 5 bases and J 4 bases; bases outside gene matches: 13. Germline values: CDR1 LGHNT, CDR2 FRNRAP. The CDR3 contains 17 residues. The CDR3 protein is CASGPRPGTTLTGELFF. CDR3 in DNA: TGTGCTAGTGGTCCCCGCCCCGGGACTACCCTCACCGGGGAGCTGTTTTTT.

This clone turned up a few times. V gene TRBV11-2 combines with J gene TRBJ2-7, with TRBD2 identical over 11 bases. Germline trimming cut 6 bases from V and 3 bases from J; bases unmatched to any gene: 13. Germline V gives CDR1 SGHAT, CDR2 FQNNGV. This CDR3 contains 17 residues. The CDR3 region has the DNA TGTGCCAGCAGGTCCCGGACTAGCGGGTCACTAAACTACGAGCAGTACTTC. Its protein product is CASRSRTSGSLNYEQYF.

The V call is TRBV15, the J call TRBJ1-5; D gene uncertain. V was shortened by 5 bases and J by 5 bases, with 7 bases between the two germline ends. This CDR3 has 12 amino acids. The V gene's germline CDR1 is LNHNV and CDR2 YYDKDF (reference sequence). The chain's CDR3 is CATSAGYQPQHF. Here the CDR3 DNA reads TGTGCCACCAGCGCGGGCTATCAGCCCCAGCATTTT.

This CDR3 reads CASSPRQGGHEQYF. The CDR3 nucleotides read TGTGCCAGCAGTCCTCGACAGGGTGGCCACGAGCAGTACTTC. This rearrangement joins TRBV6-6 to TRBJ2-7; 7 bases map to TRBD1. Trimming took 5 bases from V and 5 from J; bases not matched to a gene: 9. This CDR3 is 14 amino acids long. CDR1 is MNHNY and CDR2 is SVGAGI in the germline V gene (reference sequence).

This chain joins TRBV27 and TRBJ2-1; TRBD2 agrees at 7 bases. The V gene's germline CDR1 is MNHEY and CDR2 SMNVEV (reference sequence). The CDR3 consists of 18 residues. After removal of 5 bases from V and 0 bases from J, the junction contained 13 bases not matched to a gene. In nucleotides, the CDR3 is TGTGCCAGCAGTCCTCCCAAGTGGGGCGGGAGCTCCTACAATGAGCAGTTCTTC. Amino acids: CASSPPKWGGSSYNEQFF.

The chain carries TRBV27 and TRBJ2-2; the D gene is possibly TRBD1 (6 bases). CDR3 length: 14 residues. Trimming pared 4 bases from V and 6 bases from J, leaving 12 bases between. Germline V lookup: CDR1 MNHEY, CDR2 SMNVEV (reference sequence). The CDR3 is CASSYTGIAGELFF. Written as DNA, the CDR3 is TGTGCCAGCAGTTACACAGGGATTGCCGGGGAGCTGTTTTTT.

This clone was found a few times. The rearrangement links TRBV6-6 to TRBJ1-1; 8 bases line up with TRBD1. CDR3 length: 15 residues. Germline CDR1 is MNHNY and CDR2 is SVGAGI (reference sequence). Trimming removed 1 base from V and 1 base from J; junction bases left unmatched: 2. CDR3: CASSYFGQGNTEAFF. CDR3 in DNA: TGTGCCAGCAGTTACTTTGGACAGGGGAACACTGAAGCTTTCTTT.

The chain couples TRBV11-3 to TRBJ2-7; D remains unclear. Trimming left V 0 bases short and J 2 bases short, with 11 bases between. In germline, CDR1 is SGHNT, CDR2 YENEEA. The CDR3 is 15 amino acids. In nucleotides, the CDR3 is TGTGCCAGCAGCTTAGAAGGCGGCCCAACCTACGAGCAGTACTTC. It specifies CASSLEGGPTYEQYF.